A selection of T cell receptor beta chains follows, all from one sample in a study of CD8+ T cells in alopecia areata. Using immunoSEQ multiplex PCR, the repertoire was profiled, and TCRdb retains in-frame clones only, with some absent. The sample holds approximately 280,000 clones; roughly 64% are singletons and the top ten take more than 1.5%. The sequencing used CD4+ T cells sorted from blood, collected at week 24, from a patient treated with tofacitinib. The receptor source for this set is a human donor with alopecia areata. Both conserved end residues are part of each CDR3. Fields, in order: J gene, D gene, clone size, V gene, CDR3 protein, CDR3 DNA. The D gene is left open where the match is weak. The listing skips clone size in some rows; elsewhere it reads once, few, many or a size class.

j_call: TRBJ2-2; d_call: .; clone_size: few; v_call: TRBV5-6; cdr3_aa: CASSLNRRAGELFF; cdr3_nt: TGTGCCAGCAGCTTGAATCGCAGGGCCGGGGAGCTGTTTTTT
j_call: TRBJ1-2; d_call: .; clone_size: .; v_call: TRBV13; cdr3_aa: CASSLVGFEQGLQGYTF; cdr3_nt: TGTGCCAGCAGCTTAGTTGGTTTCGAACAGGGACTGCAGGGCTACACCTTC
j_call: TRBJ1-2; d_call: .; clone_size: few; v_call: TRBV7-9; cdr3_aa: CASTWTGTNYGYTF; cdr3_nt: TGTGCCAGCACCTGGACCGGGACTAACTATGGCTACACCTTC
j_call: TRBJ1-2; d_call: .; clone_size: .; v_call: TRBV27; cdr3_aa: CASSLNPPLGRYTF; cdr3_nt: TGTGCCAGCAGTTTAAACCCCCCCCTGGGACGCTACACCTTC
j_call: TRBJ1-3; d_call: .; clone_size: .; v_call: TRBV2; cdr3_aa: CASSEDRNTIYF; cdr3_nt: TGTGCCAGCAGTGAAGATAGGAACACCATATATTTT
j_call: TRBJ2-2; d_call: .; clone_size: few; v_call: TRBV29-1; cdr3_aa: CSADSFKAGELFF; cdr3_nt: TGCAGCGCGGACAGTTTCAAAGCCGGGGAGCTGTTTTTT
j_call: TRBJ1-4; d_call: TRBD1; clone_size: .; v_call: TRBV7-9; cdr3_aa: CASSPRRTGGVGLFF; cdr3_nt: TGTGCCAGCAGCCCCAGAAGGACAGGGGGCGTGGGACTGTTTTTT
j_call: TRBJ2-4; d_call: .; clone_size: .; v_call: TRBV30; cdr3_aa: CAWSGYTQTIQYF; cdr3_nt: TGTGCCTGGAGTGGGTACACCCAAACCATTCAGTACTTC
j_call: TRBJ2-5; d_call: .; clone_size: .; v_call: TRBV7-2; cdr3_aa: CASSASFPAETQYF; cdr3_nt: TGTGCCAGCAGTGCTAGTTTCCCCGCAGAGACCCAGTACTTC
j_call: TRBJ2-5; d_call: .; clone_size: .; v_call: TRBV2; cdr3_aa: CASSTPGETQYF; cdr3_nt: TGTGCCAGCAGTACCCCAGGGGAGACCCAGTACTTC